Given below is one TCR beta chain in context. The data stem from a study of cytomegalovirus exposure and HLA in healthy donors. Produced via immunoSEQ multiplex PCR; TCRdb's table is partial and in-frame only. The table records some 120,000 clones, 80% to 90% of them present only once. V was clipped by 6 bases and J by 4 bases, with 21 bases between them. CDR1 and CDR2 (germline): WNHNN, SYGVQD (reference sequence). The CDR3 length is 17 residues. Sequencing input: PBMCs. The V gene is TRBV10-1, the J gene TRBJ2-2; D not resolved. The sequence came from a woman between 18 and 29 years old in good health and CMV-seronegative. The CDR3 loop reads CASSPDPPGFRTGELFF. The CDR3 nucleotides are TGCGCCAGCAGCCCCGACCCCCCAGGTTTCCGCACCGGGGAGCTGTTTTTT.